One sample yielded the 5 T cell receptor beta chains listed below, sequenced in a study of T cell changes during pregnancy in multiple sclerosis. Libraries were prepared by immunoSEQ multiplex PCR; TCRdb keeps only in-frame clonotypes and omits some of them. Of about 110,000 clones listed, approximately 93% were seen once; the top ten hold roughly 3.5%. The sample was peripheral blood, taken after pregnancy. The receptors shown here come from a female donor with multiple sclerosis, enrolled in a pregnancy study.

The chain is built from TRBV5-4 and TRBJ2-5; 9 nucleotides line up with TRBD2. Germline trimming cut 0 bases from V and 2 bases from J; bases unmatched to any gene: 8. This CDR3 spans 17 amino acids. Looked up from germline, CDR1 is SGHNT and CDR2 is YYREEE (reference sequence). The CDR3 region is CASSLGSGGRGQETQYF. CDR3 nucleotide sequence: TGTGCCAGCAGCTTGGGAAGCGGGGGGCGGGGACAAGAGACCCAGTACTTC.

V is TRBV19 and J is TRBJ2-1; possibly TRBD2 for D (6 bases). The CDR3 totals 14 residues. V was shortened by 4 bases and J by 6 bases, with 13 bases between the two germline ends. The germline V gene encodes CDR1 LNHDA and CDR2 SQIVND (reference sequence). CDR3 DNA: TGTGCCAGTAGTACCGCCTCGACTAGCAATGAGCAGTTCTTC. Protein sequence: CASSTASTSNEQFF.

The rearrangement uses TRBV5-1 and TRBJ2-7; 9 bases are shared with TRBD1. The germline CDR1 and CDR2 sequences are SGHRS and YFSETQ. V dropped 0 bases and J dropped 2; count of bases not matched to a gene: 3. The CDR3 has 15 residues. CDR3 sequence: CASSLGGTGTYEQYF. The CDR3, as DNA: TGCGCCAGCAGCTTGGGTGGGACAGGGACCTACGAGCAGTACTTC.

The CDR3 here is CASARGLNTEAFF. The CDR3 DNA sequence: TGTGCCAGCGCCCGGGGGTTAAACACTGAAGCTTTCTTT. This rearrangement joins TRBV9 to TRBJ1-1; possible D gene TRBD1, 5 bases. Germline CDR1 SGDLS, CDR2 YYNGEE. CDR3 length equals 13 residues. V lost 7 bases to trimming and J lost 2 bases, with 12 bases between them.

This clone came up once. J is TRBJ1-1 and V is TRBV30, with D maybe TRBD1 (6 bases). Germline CDR1 GTSNPN, CDR2 SVGIG (reference sequence). The V gene lost 1 base and the J gene lost 1 base, with 10 bases spanning the gap. The CDR3 consists of 14 residues. For the CDR3, the DNA is TGTGCCTGGAGTGGCAACAGGGAGAACACTGAAGCTTTCTTT. Its translation: CAWSGNRENTEAFF. The complete variable domain, with remaining parts taken from reference TRBV30 and TRBJ1-1, reads SQTIHQWPATLVQPVGSPLSLECTVEGTSNPNLYWYRQAAGRGLQLLFYSVGIGQISSEVPQNLSASRPQDRQFILSSKKLLLSDSGFYLCAWSGNRENTEAFFGQGTRLTVV.